Listed here are 25 T cell receptor beta chains from one sample, sequenced in a study of blood T cell repertoires in COVID-19. Here immunoSEQ multiplex PCR was the method, and the copy in TCRdb shows in-frame clones only, minus some. In the table there are about 35,000 clones, 85% of which are singletons. The specimen was peripheral blood. These receptors were taken from a man aged 55 to 69 with active or convalescent COVID-19.

The chain links TRBV3-1 (or the pseudogene TRBV3-2) to TRBJ2-1; 10 positions agree with TRBD2. Germline CDR1 LGHDT, CDR2 YNNKEL (reference sequence). The CDR3 extends over 15 amino acids. The ends lost 2 bases at V and 8 bases at J; junction bases unmatched: 6. The CDR3 nucleotides read TGTGCCAGCAGCCAATTTAGCGGGAGGCGCTATGAGCAGTTCTTC. This gives the protein CASSQFSGRRYEQFF.

In its sample, this clone was seen a few times. The chain has TRBV6-2 or TRBV6-3 and TRBJ1-2; a possible D gene is TRBD1 (5 bases). CDR3 length: 14 residues. Germline values: CDR1 MNHEY, CDR2 SVGEGT. Deletions cut 2 bases from V and 4 bases from J, with 11 bases between. CDR3 loop: CASSYDGTSYGYTF. CDR3 coding DNA: TGTGCCAGCAGTTACGACGGGACTTCCTATGGCTACACCTTC.

V usage is TRBV21-1 and J usage is TRBJ1-5. TRBV21-1 is labeled a pseudogene. The CDR3 sequence is 14 residues long. The CDR3 loop is CASSKAWGGQPQHF. The CDR3 nucleotides are TGTGCCAGCAGCAAAGCGTGGGGGGGCCAGCCCCAGCATTTT.

The J gene is TRBJ1-1, the V gene TRBV10-1, with a tentative D call TRBD1 (6 bases). Germline V gene lookup returns CDR1 WNHNN and CDR2 SYGVQD (reference sequence). This CDR3 is 15 amino acids long. V shed 3 bases and J shed 3 bases, with 14 bases lying between them. The CDR3 region is CASSEFGGRDTEAFF. The CDR3 nucleotides are TGCGCCAGCAGTGAATTTGGGGGCAGGGACACTGAAGCTTTCTTT.

This chain uses TRBV9 with TRBJ1-1; D is unresolved. The V and J ends lost 0 bases and 6 bases respectively, with 12 bases between them. Germline CDR1 is SGDLS and CDR2 is YYNGEE. The CDR3 is 14 amino acids. The CDR3 nucleotides are TGTGCCAGCAGCGTAGGGATAGCTGGAGCTGAAGCTTTCTTT. Amino acid sequence: CASSVGIAGAEAFF.

The V gene is TRBV5-1, the J gene TRBJ2-1; TRBD2 matches at 8 bases. The CDR3 sequence is 15 residues long. CDR1 SGHRS and CDR2 YFSETQ come from the germline V gene. J lost 4 bases, V lost 0 bases, and 3 bases had no gene match. The CDR3 protein is CASSLGTSSYNEQFF. The CDR3 DNA is TGCGCCAGCAGCTTGGGGACTAGCAGTTACAATGAGCAGTTCTTC.

This sequence joins TRBV6-5 and TRBJ1-1; perhaps TRBD1 as D (5 bases). Germline V CDR1 and CDR2: MNHEY, SVGAGI. The CDR3 extends over 11 amino acids. The V end lost 9 bases, the J end lost 4 bases, and 9 bases lay between the germline ends. CDR3 sequence reads: CASAGVTEAFF. Written as DNA, the CDR3 is TGTGCCAGTGCGGGGGTCACTGAAGCTTTCTTT.

This clone was seen a handful of times. V is TRBV28 and J is TRBJ2-3; 7 bases match TRBD2. V was clipped by 4 bases and J by 6 bases; unmatched bases: 13. CDR1 is MDHEN, CDR2 SYDVKM, per germline. The CDR3 sequence is 16 residues long. CDR3 coding DNA: TGTGCCAGCAGTTCTAGGACTAGGGCGCTTGTGGATACGCAGTATTTT. Its translation: CASSSRTRALVDTQYF.

The CDR3 DNA reads as TGTGCCAGTGCAGGGGGGCATCAGCCCCAGCATTTT. Translating it yields CASAGGHQPQHF. The chain carries TRBV28 and TRBJ1-5; 7 positions agree with TRBD1. CDR3 length: 12 residues. Germline CDR1 and CDR2: MDHEN and SYDVKM. V dropped 9 bases and J dropped 5; count of bases not matched to a gene: 4.

The genes are TRBV28 and TRBJ2-4; 7 bases align to TRBD2. CDR1 and CDR2 (germline): MDHEN, SYDVKM. The length of the CDR3 is 17 residues. Germline trimming cut 6 bases from V and 0 bases from J; bases unmatched to any gene: 11. The CDR3 coding sequence is TGTGCCAGCAGCCTATCCCCGGGGGGATTAGCCAAAAACATTCAGTACTTC. It specifies CASSLSPGGLAKNIQYF.

The chain joins TRBV5-1 to TRBJ2-5, with 10 bases aligning to TRBD2. Germline assignment: CDR1 SGHRS and CDR2 YFSETQ. The ends lost 2 bases at V and 2 bases at J; junction bases unmatched: 3. The CDR3 is 15 amino acids. The DNA of the CDR3 is TGCGCCAGCAGCTTCCTAGCGGGAGAGCAAGAGACCCAGTACTTC. Translation gives CASSFLAGEQETQYF.

V is TRBV30 and J is TRBJ2-3; 14 bases map to TRBD2. Looked up from germline, CDR1 is GTSNPN and CDR2 is SVGIG (reference sequence). There are 16 residues in the CDR3. The junction had 7 bases not matched to a gene; V was cut back by 3 bases and J by 5 bases. CDR3 coding DNA: TGTGCCTGGAGCGCCCCGGGACTAGCGGGAGAAGATACGCAGTATTTT. It translates to CAWSAPGLAGEDTQYF.

The chain carries TRBV19 and TRBJ2-3; 8 bases fit TRBD1. The CDR3 has 17 residues. The germline CDR1 and CDR2 sequences are LNHDA and SQIVND (reference sequence). Trimming took 5 bases from V and 0 from J; bases not matched to a gene: 10. The CDR3 DNA reads as TGTGCCAGTAGTCCGCGACAGGGGATGCCTAGCACAGATACGCAGTATTTT. Protein: CASSPRQGMPSTDTQYF.

This clone qualifies as medium-sized. The chain joins TRBV27 to TRBJ1-2; 10 bases fit TRBD1. The CDR3 has 15 residues. Germline CDR1 reads MNHEY; CDR2 reads SMNVEV (reference sequence). Germline trimming cut 5 bases from V and 4 bases from J; bases unmatched to any gene: 7. The CDR3 sequence is CASSPRQGAGYGYTF. The CDR3 nucleotides read TGTGCCAGCAGTCCCAGACAGGGGGCGGGCTATGGCTACACCTTC.

This clone was counted between two and nine times. This chain joins TRBV27 and TRBJ1-5; 7 positions match TRBD1. CDR3 size: 15 residues. Germline trimming cut 8 bases from V and 3 bases from J; bases unmatched to any gene: 10. Germline values: CDR1 MNHEY, CDR2 SMNVEV (reference sequence). CDR3 region: CASSPSGQYNQPQHF. The CDR3 nucleotides are TGTGCCAGCTCCCCTTCGGGACAGTACAATCAGCCCCAGCATTTT.

The chain is built from TRBV28 and TRBJ1-6, with 12 bases fitting TRBD1. This CDR3 has 19 residues. The V gene end was trimmed by 6 bases and the J gene end by 5 bases; junction bases not matched to a gene: 14. Per germline, CDR1 MDHEN and CDR2 SYDVKM. DNA of the CDR3: TGTGCCAGCAGCCTATCCGGGACAGGGGGCGCGTTACATAATTCACCCCTCCACTTT. Translated: CASSLSGTGGALHNSPLHF.

The chain recombines TRBV28 with TRBJ1-5; TRBD1 matches 8 bases. There are 16 residues in the CDR3. The V gene end was trimmed by 2 bases and the J gene end by 3 bases; junction bases not matched to a gene: 6. Germline CDR1 is MDHEN and CDR2 is SYDVKM. CDR3 coding DNA: TGTGCCAGCAGTTTAGGGGGACAGGAGTACAATCAGCCCCAGCATTTT. It specifies CASSLGGQEYNQPQHF.

This clone has just one count. The chain links TRBV3-1 (or the pseudogene TRBV3-2) to TRBJ2-5; 11 bases fit TRBD2. V dropped 1 base and J dropped 4; count of bases not matched to a gene: 8. Germline assignment: CDR1 LGHDT and CDR2 YNNKEL (reference sequence). This CDR3 has 17 amino acids. CDR3 sequence reads: CASSQGLGTSGRETQYF. CDR3 DNA: TGTGCCAGCAGCCAAGGTTTAGGGACTAGCGGTCGAGAGACCCAGTACTTC.

The V gene is TRBV18, the J gene TRBJ1-5, with D possibly matching TRBD1 (5 bases). The CDR3 has 13 residues. Germline CDR1 KGHSH, CDR2 LQKENI. The V end was cut by 3 bases, the J end by 7 bases, with 10 bases between. For the CDR3, the DNA is TGTGCCAGCTCACCTTATCAGGGCCAGCCCCAGCATTTT. It yields the protein CASSPYQGQPQHF.

The J gene is TRBJ2-2, the V gene TRBV4-1, with 9 bases lining up with TRBD2. Germline V gene sequence: CDR1 MGHRA, CDR2 YSYEKL. There are 18 residues in the CDR3. Unmatched junction bases numbered 10, after V lost 0 bases and J lost 5 bases. The CDR3 spells CASSQELLAGVNTGELFF. Written as DNA, the CDR3 is TGCGCCAGCAGCCAAGAGTTATTAGCGGGAGTAAATACCGGGGAGCTGTTTTTT.

This clone was detected once. V usage is TRBV15 and J usage is TRBJ2-3, with 9 bases aligning to TRBD2. J lost 1 base, V lost 0 bases, and 5 bases had no gene match. Germline loops: CDR1 LNHNV, CDR2 YYDKDF (reference sequence). The CDR3 is 17 residues long. CDR3 sequence: CATSRDLAGGGTDTQYF. The CDR3 DNA is TGTGCCACCAGCAGAGATTTGGCGGGAGGGGGCACAGATACGCAGTATTTT.

This clone was detected only a few times. The chain employs TRBV2 and TRBJ1-5; tentatively, D is TRBD1 (5 bases). Germline CDR1 reads SNHLY; CDR2 reads FYNNEI. This CDR3 is built from 15 residues. The germline V and J ends were trimmed by 6 bases and 1 base, with 13 bases remaining between them. CDR3 protein: CASSPRRVSNQPQHF. In nucleotides, the CDR3 is TGTGCCAGCAGCCCCCGCAGGGTCAGCAATCAGCCCCAGCATTTT.

This clone was recorded once. The CDR3, as DNA: TGCGCCAGCAGCCTCCGCAGGGCAACTAATGAAAAACTGTTTTTT. It encodes CASSLRRATNEKLFF. The V gene is TRBV5-1, the J gene TRBJ1-4, with D possibly matching TRBD1 (5 bases). The V gene's germline CDR1 is SGHRS and CDR2 YFSETQ. This CDR3 has 15 residues. Between the trimmed V and J ends, which lost 4 bases and 0 bases, there was a span of 10 bases.

This clone has a single count. The V and J genes are TRBV10-2 and TRBJ1-5; D unclear. Germline CDR1 and CDR2: WSHSY and SAAADI. The V end lost 2 bases, the J end lost 4 bases, and 3 bases lay between the germline ends. CDR3 length equals 12 residues. The CDR3 reads CASSEINQPQHF. DNA for the CDR3: TGCGCCAGCAGTGAGATAAATCAGCCCCAGCATTTT.

V usage is TRBV4-1 and J usage is TRBJ1-2; D gene unclear. CDR3 length equals 17 residues. Germline-derived CDR1 and CDR2 are MGHRA and YSYEKL. Trimming pared 4 bases from V and 8 bases from J, leaving 26 bases between. The CDR3 loop is CASSPARTWWQVEGYTF. CDR3 sequence (DNA): TGCGCCAGCAGCCCCGCGCGCACCTGGTGGCAGGTAGAAGGCTACACCTTC.